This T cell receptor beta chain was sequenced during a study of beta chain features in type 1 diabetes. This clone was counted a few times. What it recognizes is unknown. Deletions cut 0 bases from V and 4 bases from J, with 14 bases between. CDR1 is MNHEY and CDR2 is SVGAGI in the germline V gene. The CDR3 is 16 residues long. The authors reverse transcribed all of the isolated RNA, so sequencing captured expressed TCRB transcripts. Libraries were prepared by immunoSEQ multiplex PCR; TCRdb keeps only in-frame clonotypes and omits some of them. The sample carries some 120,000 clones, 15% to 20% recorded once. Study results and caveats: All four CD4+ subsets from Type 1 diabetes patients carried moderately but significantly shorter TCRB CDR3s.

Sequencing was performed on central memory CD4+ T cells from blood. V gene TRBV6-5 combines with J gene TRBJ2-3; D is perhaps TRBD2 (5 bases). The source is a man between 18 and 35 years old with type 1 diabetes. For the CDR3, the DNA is TGTGCCAGCAGTTACTCCGGACCTAACGGGGCAGATACGCAGTATTTT. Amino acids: CASSYSGPNGADTQYF.